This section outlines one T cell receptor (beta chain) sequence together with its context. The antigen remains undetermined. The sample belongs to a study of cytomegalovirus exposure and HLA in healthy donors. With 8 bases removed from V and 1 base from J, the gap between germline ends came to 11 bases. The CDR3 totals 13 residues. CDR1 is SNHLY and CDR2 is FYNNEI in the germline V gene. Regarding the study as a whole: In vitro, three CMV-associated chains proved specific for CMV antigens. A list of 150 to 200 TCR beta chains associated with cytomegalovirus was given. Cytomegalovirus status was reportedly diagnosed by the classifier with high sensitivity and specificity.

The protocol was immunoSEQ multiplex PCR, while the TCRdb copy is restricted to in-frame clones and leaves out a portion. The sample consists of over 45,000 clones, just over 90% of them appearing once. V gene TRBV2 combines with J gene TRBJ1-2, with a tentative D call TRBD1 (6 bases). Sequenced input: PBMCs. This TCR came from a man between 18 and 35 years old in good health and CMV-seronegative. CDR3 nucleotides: TGTGCCAGCGGGAGACAGGTTAACTATGGCTACACCTTC. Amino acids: CASGRQVNYGYTF.